The rows below give T cell receptor beta chains drawn from one sample of a study of beta chain features in type 1 diabetes. The assay was immunoSEQ multiplex PCR, and TCRdb's table has in-frame clones only and misses some. This sample carries about 180,000 clones, about 13% of them seen once, and the ten largest clones take about 0.66%. The specimen was central memory CD4+ T cells from blood. The receptors shown here come from a woman aged 18-29 years in good health. Both conserved end residues are part of each CDR3. Each record gives: D gene, clone size, V gene, J gene, CDR3 DNA, CDR3 protein. The D gene is left open where the match is weak. Clone size is given for some rows only: seen once, a few or many times, or a class if the clone is expanded.

D gene: NA; clone size: NA; V gene: TRBV7-8; J gene: TRBJ2-7; CDR3 DNA: TGTGCCAGCAGCTTAGCGCTGAGGGAGCAGTACTTC; CDR3 protein: CASSLALREQYF
D gene: NA; clone size: NA; V gene: TRBV6-5; J gene: TRBJ1-1; CDR3 DNA: TGTGCCAGCAGACCGGGACAAACGAACACTGAAGCTTTCTTT; CDR3 protein: CASRPGQTNTEAFF
D gene: NA; clone size: NA; V gene: TRBV11-2; J gene: TRBJ2-2; CDR3 DNA: TGCGCCAGCAGCCAACAGGTCGGGAGCAACACCGGGGAGCTGTTTTTT; CDR3 protein: CASSQQVGSNTGELFF
D gene: NA; clone size: NA; V gene: TRBV14; J gene: TRBJ1-4; CDR3 DNA: TGTGCCAGCAGGCATGAGGGGGAAAGACTGTTTTTT; CDR3 protein: CASRHEGERLFF
D gene: NA; clone size: NA; V gene: TRBV28; J gene: TRBJ1-1; CDR3 DNA: TGTGCCAGCAGCCTCGGACTTGAAGCTTTCTTT; CDR3 protein: CASSLGLEAFF
D gene: TRBD1; clone size: NA; V gene: TRBV28; J gene: TRBJ2-7; CDR3 DNA: TGTGCCAGCAGGGGGGACAGCTACGAGCAGTACTTC; CDR3 protein: CASRGDSYEQYF
D gene: TRBD1; clone size: NA; V gene: TRBV11-1; J gene: TRBJ1-5; CDR3 DNA: TGTGCCAGCAGCCGGACAGGGGTGGATCAGCCCCAGCATTTT; CDR3 protein: CASSRTGVDQPQHF
D gene: NA; clone size: few; V gene: TRBV11-1; J gene: TRBJ1-1; CDR3 DNA: TGTGCCAGCAGCTTGCGGTTAGCGAACACTGAAGCTTTCTTT; CDR3 protein: CASSLRLANTEAFF
D gene: TRBD2; clone size: few; V gene: TRBV7-8; J gene: TRBJ2-2; CDR3 DNA: TGTGCCAGCAGCTTAATGGGACTAGCGGCTACCGGGGAGCTGTTTTTT; CDR3 protein: CASSLMGLAATGELFF
D gene: NA; clone size: NA; V gene: TRBV10-2; J gene: TRBJ2-4; CDR3 DNA: TGCGCCAGCAGTGACATCGTACGGTTAGCCAAAAACATTCAGTACTTC; CDR3 protein: CASSDIVRLAKNIQYF
D gene: TRBD1; clone size: few; V gene: TRBV30; J gene: TRBJ2-6; CDR3 DNA: TGTGCCTGGAGTGTGGACAGGGGGATAACTGGGGCCAACGTCCTGACTTTC; CDR3 protein: CAWSVDRGITGANVLTF
D gene: TRBD1; clone size: few; V gene: TRBV7-3; J gene: TRBJ2-5; CDR3 DNA: TGTGCCAGCAGCTTCGGACAGGGAGAGACCCAGTACTTC; CDR3 protein: CASSFGQGETQYF
D gene: TRBD1; clone size: NA; V gene: TRBV19; J gene: TRBJ1-5; CDR3 DNA: TGTGCCAGTCAACAGGGGGCTCACAATCAGCCCCAGCATTTT; CDR3 protein: CASQQGAHNQPQHF
D gene: NA; clone size: NA; V gene: TRBV28; J gene: TRBJ2-7; CDR3 DNA: TGTGCCAGCAGTTTCCCCCGGACTCGCACTTCCTACGAGCAGTACTTC; CDR3 protein: CASSFPRTRTSYEQYF
D gene: TRBD2; clone size: NA; V gene: TRBV5-1; J gene: TRBJ2-2; CDR3 DNA: TGCGCCAGCAGCTTGGCCGTGACTAGCGGGGAGGCGGGGGAGCTGTTTTTT; CDR3 protein: CASSLAVTSGEAGELFF
D gene: NA; clone size: NA; V gene: TRBV19; J gene: TRBJ1-4; CDR3 DNA: TGTGCCGGCCGACGTAACGGGGGTAATGAAAAACTGTTTTTT; CDR3 protein: CAGRRNGGNEKLFF
D gene: TRBD2; clone size: few; V gene: TRBV5-4; J gene: TRBJ2-1; CDR3 DNA: TGTGCCAGTTCCCCCCGGGGCCTGCGGGAGGTCTCCTACAATGAGCAGTTCTTC; CDR3 protein: CASSPRGLREVSYNEQFF
D gene: NA; clone size: few; V gene: TRBV4-2; J gene: TRBJ2-3; CDR3 DNA: TGTGCCAGCAGCCAAGAAGGTCCCGGAGGAGCAGATACGCAGTATTTT; CDR3 protein: CASSQEGPGGADTQYF
D gene: TRBD2; clone size: NA; V gene: TRBV19; J gene: TRBJ2-1; CDR3 DNA: TGTGCCAGTCCGGGACTAGCGGGAGAGCGGAGGCCTGAGCAGTTCTTC; CDR3 protein: CASPGLAGERRPEQFF
D gene: NA; clone size: few; V gene: TRBV16; J gene: TRBJ1-4; CDR3 DNA: TGTGCCAGCAGCCAAACCGGGAGGACTAATGAAAAACTGTTTTTT; CDR3 protein: CASSQTGRTNEKLFF
D gene: NA; clone size: many; V gene: TRBV7-2; J gene: TRBJ1-1; CDR3 DNA: TGTGCCAGCAGCTTATCACCCTTCCGGACTGAAGCTTTCTTT; CDR3 protein: CASSLSPFRTEAFF
D gene: NA; clone size: NA; V gene: TRBV7-2; J gene: TRBJ2-1; CDR3 DNA: TGTGCCAGCAGCTTAGCGCCGGGGGGCAGATACAATGAGCAGTTCTTC; CDR3 protein: CASSLAPGGRYNEQFF
D gene: TRBD1; clone size: few; V gene: TRBV28; J gene: TRBJ1-4; CDR3 DNA: TGTGCCAGCGGATCCACAGGGGGCAGCGAAAAACTGTTTTTT; CDR3 protein: CASGSTGGSEKLFF
D gene: NA; clone size: few; V gene: TRBV7-6; J gene: TRBJ2-2; CDR3 DNA: TGTGCCAGCAGCTTACGACTAGTGGGTGCGGAGCTGTTTTTT; CDR3 protein: CASSLRLVGAELFF
D gene: TRBD2; clone size: NA; V gene: TRBV28; J gene: TRBJ2-7; CDR3 DNA: TGTGCCAGCAGTGTAGCGGGAGGGATCTCCTACGAGCAGTACTTC; CDR3 protein: CASSVAGGISYEQYF
D gene: NA; clone size: NA; V gene: TRBV7-9; J gene: TRBJ2-7; CDR3 DNA: TGTGCCAGCAGCGGCCCGGGAAGGAGCTACGAGCAGTACTTC; CDR3 protein: CASSGPGRSYEQYF
D gene: NA; clone size: few; V gene: TRBV5-1; J gene: TRBJ2-1; CDR3 DNA: TGCGCCAGCAGCTTGGCGGTCTCGTACAATGAGCAGTTCTTC; CDR3 protein: CASSLAVSYNEQFF
D gene: NA; clone size: many; V gene: TRBV25-1; J gene: TRBJ2-6; CDR3 DNA: TGTGCCAGCAGTGACGGCTCTGGGGCCAACGTCCTGACTTTC; CDR3 protein: CASSDGSGANVLTF
D gene: NA; clone size: NA; V gene: TRBV4-2; J gene: TRBJ2-7; CDR3 DNA: TGTGCCAGCAGCCCCGAAAGCTACGACGAGCAGTACTTC; CDR3 protein: CASSPESYDEQYF
D gene: NA; clone size: many; V gene: TRBV7-2; J gene: TRBJ2-7; CDR3 DNA: TGTGCCAGCAGCACACGGACAGGGAGGGAATACGAGCAGTACTTC; CDR3 protein: CASSTRTGREYEQYF
D gene: TRBD2; clone size: few; V gene: TRBV2; J gene: TRBJ2-7; CDR3 DNA: TGTGCCAGCACTCAGCGGGAGACCAACGAGCAGTACTTC; CDR3 protein: CASTQRETNEQYF
D gene: NA; clone size: few; V gene: TRBV28; J gene: TRBJ1-5; CDR3 DNA: TGTGCCAGCAGACTAAGCAATCAGCCCCAGCATTTT; CDR3 protein: CASRLSNQPQHF
D gene: NA; clone size: few; V gene: TRBV19; J gene: TRBJ2-5; CDR3 DNA: TGTGCCAGTAGTTCCGGGAGCCACACCCAAGAGACCCAGTACTTC; CDR3 protein: CASSSGSHTQETQYF
D gene: NA; clone size: few; V gene: TRBV28; J gene: TRBJ2-7; CDR3 DNA: TGTGCCAGCAGTTTAGAGTCACCCTACGAGCAGTACTTC; CDR3 protein: CASSLESPYEQYF
D gene: TRBD1; clone size: NA; V gene: TRBV5-1; J gene: TRBJ1-2; CDR3 DNA: TGCGCCAGCAGCACAGACAGGGGGCTTGGCTACACCTTC; CDR3 protein: CASSTDRGLGYTF
D gene: TRBD2; clone size: NA; V gene: TRBV5-1; J gene: TRBJ2-1; CDR3 DNA: TGCGCCAGCAGCTTGGAGGTAGCGGGAGGAGGGGACAATGAGCAGTTCTTC; CDR3 protein: CASSLEVAGGGDNEQFF
D gene: NA; clone size: NA; V gene: TRBV5-6; J gene: TRBJ1-4; CDR3 DNA: TGTGCCAGCAGGTCCAGAAGTAATGAAAAACTGTTTTTT; CDR3 protein: CASRSRSNEKLFF
D gene: TRBD2; clone size: NA; V gene: TRBV11-3; J gene: TRBJ2-1; CDR3 DNA: TGTGCCAGCAGCGCCAGACTAGCGAGTTACAATGAGCAGTTCTTC; CDR3 protein: CASSARLASYNEQFF
D gene: NA; clone size: NA; V gene: TRBV9; J gene: TRBJ1-5; CDR3 DNA: TGTGCCAGCAGCGTAGGGGAGTATCAGCCCCAGCATTTT; CDR3 protein: CASSVGEYQPQHF
D gene: TRBD2; clone size: few; V gene: TRBV7-9; J gene: TRBJ2-1; CDR3 DNA: TGTGCCAGCAGCGCCCTGGGACTAGCGGGAGGTAATGAGCAGTTCTTC; CDR3 protein: CASSALGLAGGNEQFF
D gene: NA; clone size: NA; V gene: TRBV28; J gene: TRBJ1-1; CDR3 DNA: TGTGCCAGCAGTTTACTACAGCCGATGAACACTGAAGCTTTCTTT; CDR3 protein: CASSLLQPMNTEAFF
D gene: NA; clone size: few; V gene: TRBV5-1; J gene: TRBJ2-3; CDR3 DNA: TGCGCCAGCAGCTCTTCTCCCCCGGGACTCAATTCGGGAGATACGCAGTATTTT; CDR3 protein: CASSSSPPGLNSGDTQYF
D gene: TRBD2; clone size: NA; V gene: TRBV7-2; J gene: TRBJ2-3; CDR3 DNA: TGTGCCAGCAGCTTAGGGGGACTAGCGGGGGATACGCAGTATTTT; CDR3 protein: CASSLGGLAGDTQYF
D gene: TRBD1; clone size: NA; V gene: TRBV5-1; J gene: TRBJ2-3; CDR3 DNA: TGCGCCAGCAGGATTATGGGACAGAGCACAGATACGCAGTATTTT; CDR3 protein: CASRIMGQSTDTQYF
D gene: NA; clone size: few; V gene: TRBV5-4; J gene: TRBJ1-2; CDR3 DNA: TGTGCCAGCAGCTTCAGGATCGGTGGCTACACCTTC; CDR3 protein: CASSFRIGGYTF
D gene: TRBD2; clone size: few; V gene: TRBV30; J gene: TRBJ2-3; CDR3 DNA: TGTGCCTGGGTACCACTAGCGGGGAGCTGGGTTACGCAGTATTTT; CDR3 protein: CAWVPLAGSWVTQYF
D gene: TRBD2; clone size: NA; V gene: TRBV7-7; J gene: TRBJ2-1; CDR3 DNA: TGTGCTAGCAGCTCCATAGCGGGAGGGTCGGTCAATGAGCAGTTCTTC; CDR3 protein: CASSSIAGGSVNEQFF
D gene: NA; clone size: few; V gene: TRBV27; J gene: TRBJ2-6; CDR3 DNA: TGTGCCAGCAGTTTATGGAGCAGGGGCTCTGGGGCCAACGTCCTGACTTTC; CDR3 protein: CASSLWSRGSGANVLTF
D gene: TRBD1; clone size: NA; V gene: TRBV9; J gene: TRBJ1-2; CDR3 DNA: TGTGCCAGCAGCGGGGGGACAGGCGTCTATGGCTACACCTTC; CDR3 protein: CASSGGTGVYGYTF
D gene: TRBD1; clone size: NA; V gene: TRBV18; J gene: TRBJ1-1; CDR3 DNA: TGTGCCAGCTGGAGGACAGGGCAGAACACTGAAGCTTTCTTT; CDR3 protein: CASWRTGQNTEAFF
D gene: TRBD1; clone size: NA; V gene: TRBV7-2; J gene: TRBJ1-5; CDR3 DNA: TGTGCCAGCAGCCCACGACAGGGAACTCAGCCCCAGCATTTT; CDR3 protein: CASSPRQGTQPQHF
D gene: TRBD2; clone size: many; V gene: TRBV28; J gene: TRBJ2-3; CDR3 DNA: TGTGCCAGCAGCCGGACTAGCGGCACAGATACGCAGTATTTT; CDR3 protein: CASSRTSGTDTQYF
D gene: TRBD2; clone size: NA; V gene: TRBV7-8; J gene: TRBJ2-1; CDR3 DNA: TGTGCCAGCTCTCCTCCTAGCGGGAGGGGAGCGAATGAGCAGTTCTTC; CDR3 protein: CASSPPSGRGANEQFF